This TCR beta chain was observed in a study of cytotoxic CD8 clonotypes in ibrutinib-treated CLL. Study details: Per sample, productive templates averaged roughly 230,000 and productive rearrangements averaged approximately 92,000. Findings and limits, study-wide: Different sampling times were used for sustained-remission and progressing patients.

This CDR3 has 12 amino acids. Germline CDR1 SGHNT, CDR2 YYREEE (reference sequence). V lost 4 bases and J 0 bases, leaving 5 bases between the germline ends. Produced via immunoSEQ multiplex PCR; TCRdb's table is partial and in-frame only. The sample records tens of thousands of clones, around 84% being singletons. For this clone: Antigen: not known.

This clonotype originated in a human donor with chronic lymphocytic leukemia. This chain connects TRBV5-4 to TRBJ2-7; D remains ambiguous. The source material was PBMCs, sampled before ibrutinib treatment. The CDR3 nucleotides read TGTGCCAGCAGCGGAAGCTCCTACGAGCAGTACTTC. Translation gives CASSGSSYEQYF.